One and the same sample provided the 25 T cell receptor beta chains below, sequenced in a study of blood T cell repertoires in COVID-19. Repertoires were generated with immunoSEQ multiplex PCR, while TCRdb's copy carries only in-frame clones and drops some. Of tens of thousands of clones in the sample, around 84% were seen once. Sequences were obtained from peripheral blood. These receptors all come from a woman aged 55-70 years with acute or convalescent COVID-19.

Turning to this clone: One junction end disagrees with the germline gene, perhaps due to a read error. The chain carries TRBV11-2 and TRBJ1-1; TRBD1 might be the D (6 bases). The CDR3 has 15 residues. Looked up from germline, CDR1 is SGHAT and CDR2 is FQNNGV. This CDR3 reads CANSLGGGTNTEAFF. DNA of the CDR3: TGTGCCAACAGCTTAGGGGGAGGGACGAACACTGAAGCTTTCTTT.

The V and J genes are TRBV6-5 and TRBJ2-7; D not certain. Germline CDR1 reads MNHEY; CDR2 reads SVGAGI. This CDR3 has 13 residues. The ends were cut back, 5 bases at V and 4 bases at J, with 12 bases in the middle. The CDR3 reads CASSLHMAYEQYF. Here the CDR3 DNA reads TGTGCCAGCAGTCTCCATATGGCTTACGAGCAGTACTTC.

This chain links TRBV9 with TRBJ1-1; 9 nucleotides agree with TRBD1. CDR1 and CDR2 (germline): SGDLS, YYNGEE. V was clipped by 4 bases and J by 1 base; unmatched bases: 5. The CDR3 runs 15 residues. CDR3: CASSSRQGGNTEAFF. The CDR3 region has the DNA TGTGCCAGCAGCTCTAGACAGGGGGGGAACACTGAAGCTTTCTTT.

The chain joins TRBV7-2 to TRBJ2-5, with unresolved D. V was cut by 5 bases and J by 5 bases, with 12 bases left in between. In germline, CDR1 is SGHTA, CDR2 FQGNSA. The CDR3 contains 13 residues. The CDR3 loop is CASSTGYSETQYF. CDR3 DNA sequence: TGTGCCAGCAGCACCGGGTATTCGGAGACCCAGTACTTC.

The rearrangement uses TRBV2 and TRBJ2-1; D unresolved. The CDR3 covers 15 residues. The V end was cut by 7 bases, the J end by 0 bases, with 13 bases between. In germline, CDR1 is SNHLY, CDR2 FYNNEI. CDR3: CASKVAALSYNEQFF. The CDR3 nucleotides are TGTGCCAGCAAGGTAGCTGCCCTCTCCTACAATGAGCAGTTCTTC.

The chain recombines TRBV5-1 with TRBJ1-1; 10 bases map to TRBD1. The CDR3 loop spans 16 amino acids. The trim removed 3 bases at V and 7 bases at J, leaving 12 bases unmatched. CDR1 and CDR2 from the germline V gene are SGHRS and YFSETQ. The CDR3 sequence is CASSSGQGGAAGEAFF. The CDR3 DNA is TGCGCCAGCAGCTCCGGACAGGGGGGCGCAGCAGGTGAAGCTTTCTTT.

The V and J genes are TRBV14 and TRBJ1-4; D possibly corresponds to TRBD1 (6 bases). V lost 3 bases, J lost 8 bases, and 16 bases lay in between. This CDR3 is 15 amino acids long. From germline, CDR1 is SGHDN and CDR2 FVKESK. CDR3 protein: CASSQHIRGGEKLFF. The CDR3 DNA is TGTGCCAGCAGCCAGCATATCAGGGGCGGGGAAAAACTGTTTTTT.

The chain recombines TRBV9 with TRBJ2-1; TRBD2 matches 10 bases. The CDR3 loop spans 16 amino acids. Germline CDR1 SGDLS, CDR2 YYNGEE. V shed 4 bases and J 2 bases; nucleotides not matched to a gene: 6. The CDR3 loop is CASSLTGTSAYNEQFF. The CDR3 DNA follows: TGTGCCAGCAGCTTAACCGGGACTAGCGCCTACAATGAGCAGTTCTTC.

The V gene is TRBV19, the J gene TRBJ2-1; TRBD1 is a possible D gene (6 bases). This CDR3 has 15 residues. V was shortened by 11 bases and J by 1 base, with 18 bases between the two germline ends. Germline-derived CDR1 and CDR2 are LNHDA and SQIVND (reference sequence). The CDR3 loop reads CASNLGTPSYNEQFF. DNA of the CDR3: TGTGCCTCCAACCTGGGGACACCTTCCTACAATGAGCAGTTCTTC.

The chain is built from TRBV30 and TRBJ1-2; TRBD1 matches 10 bases. The V gene end was trimmed by 2 bases and the J gene end by 4 bases; junction bases not matched to a gene: 7. Germline values: CDR1 GTSNPN, CDR2 SVGIG (reference sequence). CDR3 length: 15 residues. The CDR3 is CAWSTGQGPTYGYTF. Here the CDR3 DNA reads TGTGCCTGGAGTACGGGACAGGGGCCGACCTATGGCTACACCTTC. The full variable domain, with the rest looked up from reference TRBV30 and TRBJ1-2, is SQTIHQWPATLVQPVGSPLSLECTVEGTSNPNLYWYRQAAGRGLQLLFYSVGIGQISSEVPQNLSASRPQDRQFILSSKKLLLSDSGFYLCAWSTGQGPTYGYTFGSGTRLTVV.

The CDR3 region is CASSLPRDNTGELFF. DNA of the CDR3: TGCGCCAGCAGCTTGCCGCGGGATAACACCGGGGAGCTGTTTTTT. The J gene is TRBJ2-2, the V gene TRBV5-1; TRBD2 might be the D (6 bases). V lost 1 base, J lost 2 bases, and 9 bases lay in between. CDR3 length: 15 amino acids. The germline gives CDR1 SGHRS, CDR2 YFSETQ.

J is TRBJ2-3 and V is TRBV18; a possible D gene is TRBD2 (6 bases). Trimming stripped 4 bases from V and 2 bases from J, with 10 bases between. This CDR3 has 14 residues. The germline CDR1 and CDR2 sequences are KGHSH and LQKENI. The CDR3 loop reads CASSQGLNTDTQYF. DNA of the CDR3: TGTGCCAGCTCACAGGGACTCAACACAGATACGCAGTATTTT.

This chain joins TRBV29-1 and TRBJ2-2; 8 nucleotides align to TRBD1. V lost 6 bases, J lost 4 bases, and 7 bases stayed unmatched. Germline CDR1 and CDR2: SQVTM and ANQGSEA. The CDR3 loop spans 14 amino acids. The CDR3 DNA sequence: TGCAGCGTGCAGAGACAGGGGATCACCGGGGAGCTGTTTTTT. Protein product: CSVQRQGITGELFF.

This chain joins TRBV30 and TRBJ2-6; tentatively, D is TRBD1 (6 bases). V lost 2 bases to trimming and J lost 1 base, with 15 bases between them. Germline-derived CDR1 and CDR2 are GTSNPN and SVGIG (reference sequence). This CDR3 has 17 amino acids. The CDR3 nucleotides read TGTGCCTGGAGTATACAGGGTTTACGGTCTGGGGCCAACGTCCTGACTTTC. Translating it yields CAWSIQGLRSGANVLTF.

The J gene is TRBJ2-7, the V gene TRBV6-1; D uncertain. CDR1 is MNHNS and CDR2 is SASEGT in the germline V gene. The CDR3 spans 11 residues. V was shortened by 3 bases and J by 6 bases, with 6 bases between the two germline ends. The CDR3 nucleotides are TGTGCCAGCAGTGACCTCGTCGAGCAGTACTTC. Translation: CASSDLVEQYF.

This chain uses TRBV19 with TRBJ1-1; 10 bases agree with TRBD1. Germline CDR1 LNHDA, CDR2 SQIVND (reference sequence). The CDR3 spans 18 residues. Trimming at V came to 4 bases and at J to 5 bases, leaving 16 bases not matched to a gene. The CDR3 sequence: CASSKSPTGGLIRTEAFF. CDR3 nucleotide sequence: TGTGCCAGTAGTAAGTCCCCGACAGGGGGCTTAATAAGAACTGAAGCTTTCTTT.

This sequence joins TRBV30 and TRBJ2-2; no reliable D call. The germline V gene has CDR1 GTSNPN and CDR2 SVGIG (reference sequence). The CDR3 is 12 amino acids. Trimming left V 8 bases short and J 2 bases short, with 9 bases between. The CDR3 sequence is CASQENTGELFF. CDR3 nucleotides: TGTGCCAGTCAGGAAAACACCGGGGAGCTGTTTTTT.

The chain employs TRBV6-5 and TRBJ1-5; D gene uncertain. Deletions cut 5 bases from V and 3 bases from J, with 8 bases between. The CDR3 extends over 13 amino acids. From germline, CDR1 is MNHEY and CDR2 SVGAGI. CDR3 bases: TGTGCCAGCAGTCCTCGGTTCAATCAGCCCCAGCATTTT. It specifies CASSPRFNQPQHF.

The rearrangement uses TRBV24-1 and TRBJ2-3, with a tentative D call TRBD2 (7 bases). The V gene's germline CDR1 is KGHDR and CDR2 SFDVKD. This CDR3 region has 16 residues. V gave up 0 bases and J gave up 6 bases, with 15 bases separating them. The chain's CDR3 is CATSDLRFGGRDTQYF. The CDR3 DNA reads TGTGCCACCAGTGATTTGCGGTTCGGGGGGCGGGATACGCAGTATTTT.

This rearrangement joins TRBV5-6 to TRBJ1-2, with D possibly TRBD1 on 5 matching bases. Germline loops: CDR1 SGHDT, CDR2 YYEEEE. The CDR3 runs to 15 residues. V was cut by 0 bases and J by 1 base, with 10 bases left in between. Here the CDR3 reads CASSLVDRLNYGYTF. The CDR3 DNA is TGTGCCAGCAGCTTGGTCGACAGACTTAACTATGGCTACACCTTC.

This CDR3 is CAISDPDRARYGYTF. CDR3 in DNA: TGTGCCATCAGTGATCCAGACAGGGCTCGCTATGGCTACACCTTC. V and J are TRBV10-3 and TRBJ1-2; 7 positions agree with TRBD1. The germline CDR1 and CDR2 sequences are ENHRY and SYGVKD. The CDR3 contains 15 residues. Trimming cost V 3 bases and J 4 bases; bases outside gene matches: 8.

V gene TRBV5-1 combines with J gene TRBJ1-1; 9 bases are shared with TRBD1. Germline V gene data show CDR1 as SGHRS and CDR2 as YFSETQ. The length of the CDR3 is 13 residues. The J segment lost 5 bases and the V segment lost 2 bases, leaving 1 base of the junction unmatched. CDR3 in DNA: TGCGCCAGCAGCTTTGACAGGGGGACTGAAGCTTTCTTT. It encodes CASSFDRGTEAFF.

This chain links TRBV14 with TRBJ1-4; D unresolved. CDR1 is SGHDN and CDR2 is FVKESK in the germline V gene. V lost 5 bases to trimming and J lost 1 base, with 14 bases between them. This CDR3 comprises 16 residues. The CDR3 coding sequence is TGTGCCAGCAGCTTCCGGACTTCGGAAACTAATGAAAAACTGTTTTTT. Translation gives CASSFRTSETNEKLFF.

The chain has TRBV6-1 and TRBJ1-3; the match to TRBD1 covers 12 bases. This CDR3 spans 19 amino acids. The junction had 10 bases not matched to a gene; V was cut back by 0 bases and J by 4 bases. Germline CDR1 is MNHNS and CDR2 is SASEGT. For the CDR3, the DNA is TGTGCCAGCAGTGAAGCGCAACCGGGACAGGGGGCGCGGGGAAACACCATATATTTT. It yields the protein CASSEAQPGQGARGNTIYF.

The rearrangement uses TRBV19 and TRBJ1-5; D is undetermined. The CDR3 extends over 15 amino acids. In germline, CDR1 is LNHDA, CDR2 SQIVND (reference sequence). V lost 3 bases and J 4 bases, leaving 13 bases between the germline ends. CDR3 amino acids: CASSMHGVWNQPQHF. CDR3 bases: TGTGCCAGTAGTATGCACGGGGTGTGGAATCAGCCCCAGCATTTT. Complete variable domain (other parts from reference TRBV19 and TRBJ1-5): DGGITQSPKYLFRKEGQNVTLSCEQNLNHDAMYWYRQDPGQGLRLIYYSQIVNDFQKGDIAEGYSVSREKKESFPLTVTSAQKNPTAFYLCASSMHGVWNQPQHFGDGTRLSIL.